This entry is about one TCR beta chain. The target antigen is unknown. This entry belongs to a study of T cell responses to AZD1222 COVID-19 vaccine. Overall study results and limits: It was only after the peak T cell response that any repertoires were sampled. Reports indicate that nearly half of spike-specific TCRs are directed at unmutated variant regions. White British people made up most donors, females outnumbered males, and clonal diversity was possibly underestimated.

This table comes from immunoSEQ multiplex PCR, and its TCRdb copy is limited to in-frame clones, with some not included. The sample yields 150,000 to 200,000 clones, 85% to 95% seen once. The V gene's germline CDR1 is SGHTA and CDR2 FQGNSA. Trimming took 2 bases from V and 0 from J, leaving 8 bases between them. This CDR3 has 15 amino acids. This specimen was peripheral blood, taken on day 0 of AZD1222 vaccination. This sequence joins TRBV7-2 and TRBJ1-5; no clear D. The receptor comes from an adult in good health. DNA of the CDR3: TGTGCCAGCAGCTTAACCGGGCATAGCAATCAGCCCCAGCATTTT. Amino acids: CASSLTGHSNQPQHF.